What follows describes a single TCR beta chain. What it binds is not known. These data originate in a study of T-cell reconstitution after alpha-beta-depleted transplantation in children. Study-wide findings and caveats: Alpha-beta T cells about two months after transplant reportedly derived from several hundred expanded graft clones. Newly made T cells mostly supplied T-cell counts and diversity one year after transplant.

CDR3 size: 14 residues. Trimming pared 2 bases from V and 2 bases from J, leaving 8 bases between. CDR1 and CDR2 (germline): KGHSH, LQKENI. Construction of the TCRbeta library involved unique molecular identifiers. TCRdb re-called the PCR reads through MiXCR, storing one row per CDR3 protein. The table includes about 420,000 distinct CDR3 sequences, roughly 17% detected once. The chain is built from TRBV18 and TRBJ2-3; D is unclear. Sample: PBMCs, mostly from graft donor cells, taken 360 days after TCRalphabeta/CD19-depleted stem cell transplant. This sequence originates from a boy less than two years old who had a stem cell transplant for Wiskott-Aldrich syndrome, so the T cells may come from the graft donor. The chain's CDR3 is CASSPVGNTDTQYF. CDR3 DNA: TGTGCCAGCTCACCAGTAGGCAACACAGATACGCAGTATTTT.